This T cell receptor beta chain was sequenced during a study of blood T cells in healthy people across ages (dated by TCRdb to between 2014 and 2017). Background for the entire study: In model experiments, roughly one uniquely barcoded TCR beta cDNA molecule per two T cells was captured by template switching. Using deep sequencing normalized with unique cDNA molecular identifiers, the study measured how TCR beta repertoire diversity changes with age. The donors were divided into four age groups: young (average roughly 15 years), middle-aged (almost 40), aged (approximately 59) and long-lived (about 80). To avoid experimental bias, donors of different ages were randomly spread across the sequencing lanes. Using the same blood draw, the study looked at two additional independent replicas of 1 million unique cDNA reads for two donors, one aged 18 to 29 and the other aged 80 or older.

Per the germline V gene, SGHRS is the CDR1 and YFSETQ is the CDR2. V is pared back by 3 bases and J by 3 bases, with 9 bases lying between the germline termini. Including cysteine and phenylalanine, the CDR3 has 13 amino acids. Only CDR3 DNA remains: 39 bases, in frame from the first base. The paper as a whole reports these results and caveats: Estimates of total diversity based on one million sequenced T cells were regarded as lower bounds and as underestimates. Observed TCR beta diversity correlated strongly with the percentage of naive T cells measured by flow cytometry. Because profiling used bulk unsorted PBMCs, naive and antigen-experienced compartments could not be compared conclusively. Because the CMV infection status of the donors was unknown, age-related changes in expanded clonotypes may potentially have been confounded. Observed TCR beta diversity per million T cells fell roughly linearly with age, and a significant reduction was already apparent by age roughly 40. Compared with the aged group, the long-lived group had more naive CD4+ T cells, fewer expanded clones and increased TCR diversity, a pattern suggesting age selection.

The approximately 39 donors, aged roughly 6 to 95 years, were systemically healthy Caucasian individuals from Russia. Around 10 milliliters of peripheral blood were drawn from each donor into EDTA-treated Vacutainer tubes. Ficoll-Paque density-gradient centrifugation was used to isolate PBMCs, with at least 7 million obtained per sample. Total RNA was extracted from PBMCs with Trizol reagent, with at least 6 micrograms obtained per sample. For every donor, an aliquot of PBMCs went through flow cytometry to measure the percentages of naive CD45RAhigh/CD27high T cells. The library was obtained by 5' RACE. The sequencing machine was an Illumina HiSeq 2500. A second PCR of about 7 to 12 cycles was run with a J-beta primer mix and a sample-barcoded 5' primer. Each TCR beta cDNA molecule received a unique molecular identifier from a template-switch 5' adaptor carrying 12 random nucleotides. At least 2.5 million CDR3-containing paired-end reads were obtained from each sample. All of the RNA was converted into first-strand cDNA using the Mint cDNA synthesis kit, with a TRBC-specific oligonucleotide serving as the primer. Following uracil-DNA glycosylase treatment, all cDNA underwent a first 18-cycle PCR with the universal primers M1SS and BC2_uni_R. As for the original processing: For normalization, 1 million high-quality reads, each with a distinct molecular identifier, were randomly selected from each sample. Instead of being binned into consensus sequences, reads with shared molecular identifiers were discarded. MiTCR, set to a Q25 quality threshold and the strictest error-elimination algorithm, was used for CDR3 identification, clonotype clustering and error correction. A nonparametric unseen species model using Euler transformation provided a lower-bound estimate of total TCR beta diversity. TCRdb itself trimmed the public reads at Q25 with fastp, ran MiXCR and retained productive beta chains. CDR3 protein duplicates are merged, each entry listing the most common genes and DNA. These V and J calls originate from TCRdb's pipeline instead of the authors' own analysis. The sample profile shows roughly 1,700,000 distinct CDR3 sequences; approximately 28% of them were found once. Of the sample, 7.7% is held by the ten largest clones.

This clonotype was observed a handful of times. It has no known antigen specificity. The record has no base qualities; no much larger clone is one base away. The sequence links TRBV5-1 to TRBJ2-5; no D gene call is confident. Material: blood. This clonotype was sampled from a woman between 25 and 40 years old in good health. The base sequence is TGCGCCAGCAGCTCATCTAGTAAAGAGACCCAGTACTTC. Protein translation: CASSSSSKETQYF.